This TCR beta chain was obtained from a study of T cell repertoires in cytomegalovirus infection. General study findings and limits: Ex vivo, HLA-C-restricted CMV-specific TCR beta clonotypes prevailed over the rest of the response.

TCRdb reprocessed the reads with MiXCR, giving one entry per CDR3 protein. The table lists around 550,000 distinct CDR3 sequences, approximately 26% of them singletons, with around 14% in the top ten. This clonotype was seen at least ten times. What it binds is unknown. Germline CDR1 is SGHVS and CDR2 is FQNEAQ. The V and J ends lost 3 bases and 6 bases respectively, with 12 bases between them. This CDR3 has 13 amino acids. The specimen sequenced was PBMCs. The TCR was taken from a human donor in good health (CMV status not recorded). Some clones in this sample may be carry-over from other donors' samples. The genes are TRBV7-8 and TRBJ2-7, with D perhaps TRBD2 (5 bases). The CDR3 protein is CASSFVPEGEQYV. CDR3 nucleotides: TGTGCCAGCAGCTTCGTTCCTGAGGGCGAGCAGTACGTC.